The 28 T cell receptor beta chains reported below all come from one sample, sequenced in a study of blood T cell repertoires in COVID-19. This table comes from immunoSEQ multiplex PCR, and its TCRdb copy is limited to in-frame clones, with some not included. In the table there are over 300,000 clones, 80% to 90% of which are singletons. Sequenced: PBMCs or T cells enriched from blood (not recorded which). These receptors originate from a young man who had recovered from COVID-19.

This clone was counted between two and nine times. CDR3 loop: CAWSVNRDAGYTF. CDR3 nucleotides: TGTGCCTGGAGCGTAAACAGGGATGCTGGCTACACCTTC. This chain joins TRBV30 and TRBJ1-2; D is perhaps TRBD1 (6 bases). V was pared by 3 bases and J by 7 bases, with 15 bases between. This CDR3 has 13 amino acids. CDR1 and CDR2 from the germline V gene are GTSNPN and SVGIG (reference sequence).

V is TRBV13 and J is TRBJ2-2, with TRBD2 identical over 12 bases. V shed 5 bases and J 5 bases; nucleotides not matched to a gene: 6. The CDR3 consists of 16 residues. The germline CDR1 and CDR2 sequences are PRHDT and FYEKMQ (reference sequence). The CDR3 reads CASSPLAGGHTGELFF. The CDR3, as DNA: TGTGCCAGCAGCCCCCTAGCGGGGGGGCATACCGGGGAGCTGTTTTTT.

The rearrangement joins TRBV6-5 to TRBJ2-2, with 7 bases aligning to TRBD2. The ends lost 8 bases at V and 3 bases at J; junction bases unmatched: 6. The germline V gene has CDR1 MNHEY and CDR2 SVGAGI. This CDR3 is built from 14 residues. This CDR3 is CASGGLVYTGELFF. The CDR3, as DNA: TGTGCCAGCGGCGGACTAGTATACACCGGGGAGCTGTTTTTT.

V and J are TRBV6-5 and TRBJ1-5; tentative D call: TRBD1 (5 bases). The CDR3 consists of 13 residues. V lost 5 bases and J 7 bases, leaving 12 bases between the germline ends. Germline V gives CDR1 MNHEY, CDR2 SVGAGI. The DNA for the CDR3 is TGTGCCAGCAGTCCTCCCGGGGGACAGCCCCAGCATTTT. Amino acid sequence: CASSPPGGQPQHF.

The chain uses TRBV10-1 and TRBJ2-2; D not resolved. The germline V gene encodes CDR1 WNHNN and CDR2 SYGVQD (reference sequence). Trimming took off 3 bases at V and 2 bases at J, with 13 bases between the two ends. CDR3 length equals 16 residues. CDR3 amino acids: CASSDVQQRNTGELFF. The CDR3 bases are TGCGCCAGCAGTGATGTACAACAGAGAAACACCGGGGAGCTGTTTTTT.

The chain uses TRBV30 and TRBJ1-2, with a weak D call TRBD1 (6 bases). Per the germline V gene, CDR1 is GTSNPN and CDR2 is SVGIG (reference sequence). The ends were cut back, 3 bases at V and 4 bases at J, with 15 bases in the middle. The CDR3 spans 14 residues. CDR3 DNA sequence: TGTGCCTGGAGCTCTAACACAGGGTTCTATGGCTACACCTTC. It is translated as CAWSSNTGFYGYTF. Combining the CDR3 with reference TRBV30 and TRBJ1-2 gives the whole variable domain SQTIHQWPATLVQPVGSPLSLECTVEGTSNPNLYWYRQAAGRGLQLLFYSVGIGQISSEVPQNLSASRPQDRQFILSSKKLLLSDSGFYLCAWSSNTGFYGYTFGSGTRLTVV.

The rearrangement links TRBV5-5 to TRBJ2-2, with D unclear. The CDR3 is 16 amino acids. V gave up 0 bases and J gave up 1 base, with 10 bases separating them. Germline V gene lookup returns CDR1 SGHKS and CDR2 YYEKEE (reference sequence). The CDR3, as DNA: TGTGCCAGCAGCTTGGTGTCGCAGGAGAACACCGGGGAGCTGTTTTTT. Protein: CASSLVSQENTGELFF. Full variable domain (missing parts from reference TRBV5-5 and TRBJ2-2): DAGVTQSPTHLIKTRGQQVTLRCSPISGHKSVSWYQQVLGQGPQFIFQYYEKEERGRGNFPDRFSARQFPNYSSELNVNALLLGDSALYLCASSLVSQENTGELFFGEGSRLTVL.

The genes are TRBV5-4 and TRBJ1-1; no clear D gene. V lost 2 bases and J 3 bases, leaving 11 bases between the germline ends. The CDR3 has 14 amino acids. Per the germline V gene, CDR1 is SGHNT and CDR2 is YYREEE (reference sequence). CDR3 nucleotide sequence: TGTGCCAGCAGCTTTACAGCGGGTTACACTGAAGCTTTCTTT. Translating gives CASSFTAGYTEAFF.

The chain uses TRBV2 and TRBJ1-1; D possibly corresponds to TRBD1 (5 bases). Trimming pared 7 bases from V and 4 bases from J, leaving 13 bases between. The germline gives CDR1 SNHLY, CDR2 FYNNEI. This CDR3 has 13 residues. The DNA of the CDR3 is TGTGCCAGCATCGAGACAGCAGTCACTGAAGCTTTCTTT. Protein sequence: CASIETAVTEAFF.

The V and J genes are TRBV5-1 and TRBJ2-6; maybe TRBD2 (6 bases). The CDR3 runs to 16 residues. Germline assignment: CDR1 SGHRS and CDR2 YFSETQ. Trimming pared 0 bases from V and 1 base from J, leaving 8 bases between. In DNA form, the CDR3 reads TGCGCCAGCAGCTTGGGGGACTTATCTGGGGCCAACGTCCTGACTTTC. Protein product: CASSLGDLSGANVLTF. Variable domain in full (rest from reference TRBV5-1 and TRBJ2-6): KAGVTQTPRYLIKTRGQQVTLSCSPISGHRSVSWYQQTPGQGLQFLFEYFSETQRNKGNFPGRFSGRQFSNSRSEMNVSTLELGDSALYLCASSLGDLSGANVLTFGAGSRLTVL.

The chain joins TRBV6-1 to TRBJ1-1, with TRBD1 matching 8 bases. V dropped 3 bases and J dropped 5; count of bases not matched to a gene: 8. This CDR3 has 15 residues. Germline V gives CDR1 MNHNS, CDR2 SASEGT. The CDR3 protein is CASSDWTGPGTEAFF. In DNA form, the CDR3 reads TGTGCCAGCAGTGATTGGACAGGGCCAGGGACTGAAGCTTTCTTT.

V and J are TRBV27 and TRBJ1-1; D is unclear. Trimming pared 8 bases from V and 2 bases from J, leaving 15 bases between. Germline assignment: CDR1 MNHEY and CDR2 SMNVEV (reference sequence). The CDR3 extends over 14 amino acids. DNA of the CDR3: TGTGCCAGCCGAGTCGGGGAATCAAACACTGAAGCTTTCTTT. Translated, it gives CASRVGESNTEAFF.

The genes are TRBV5-1 and TRBJ2-5, with a tentative D call TRBD1 (5 bases). V lost 4 bases and J lost 2, with 12 bases in between. Germline CDR1 and CDR2: SGHRS and YFSETQ. The CDR3 has 14 residues. The CDR3 DNA reads as TGCGCCAGCAGCGTAGGACATCCGCAAGAGACCCAGTACTTC. Translation gives CASSVGHPQETQYF. Looking up the rest from reference TRBV5-1 and TRBJ2-5 gives the full variable domain: KAGVTQTPRYLIKTRGQQVTLSCSPISGHRSVSWYQQTPGQGLQFLFEYFSETQRNKGNFPGRFSGRQFSNSRSEMNVSTLELGDSALYLCASSVGHPQETQYFGPGTRLLVL.

The J gene is TRBJ2-5, the V gene TRBV9; 8 bases match TRBD2. Germline V gives CDR1 SGDLS, CDR2 YYNGEE. This CDR3 contains 15 residues. The ends lost 0 bases at V and 2 bases at J; junction bases unmatched: 3. For the CDR3, the DNA is TGTGCCAGCAGCGTAGACCCGGGGGGGCAAGAGACCCAGTACTTC. It encodes CASSVDPGGQETQYF.

The chain joins TRBV28 to TRBJ2-2, with 8 nucleotides matching TRBD1. CDR1 and CDR2 from the germline V gene are MDHEN and SYDVKM. This CDR3 comprises 16 residues. With 3 bases clipped from V and 4 bases from J, the junction kept 7 bases outside the gene matches. The CDR3, as DNA: TGTGCCAGCAGTTTTCAGGGGGCTTTGCTCACCGGGGAGCTGTTTTTT. Translating it yields CASSFQGALLTGELFF. The full variable domain, in which reference TRBV28 and TRBJ2-2 provide the parts outside the CDR3, is DVKVTQSSRYLVKRTGEKVFLECVQDMDHENMFWYRQDPGLGLRLIYFSYDVKMKEKGDIPEGYSVSREKKERFSLILESASTNQTSMYLCASSFQGALLTGELFFGEGSRLTVL.

The chain has TRBV10-2 and TRBJ2-5, with D tentatively TRBD1 (6 bases). CDR1 and CDR2 from the germline V gene are WSHSY and SAAADI. This CDR3 is 14 amino acids long. V lost 4 bases and J lost 2, with 11 bases in between. CDR3 sequence: CASSVGGSQETQYF. Written as DNA, the CDR3 is TGCGCCAGCAGTGTAGGGGGTTCTCAAGAGACCCAGTACTTC.

This clone appeared many times. The chain has TRBV6-6 and TRBJ1-1, with 12 bases identical to TRBD1. CDR3 length equals 16 residues. V was clipped by 9 bases and J by 11 bases; unmatched bases: 19. Germline V gene lookup returns CDR1 MNHNY and CDR2 SVGAGI (reference sequence). CDR3 amino acids: CASFRDNRDRGRVAFF. The CDR3 nucleotides are TGTGCCAGTTTCAGGGACAACCGGGACAGGGGGCGCGTGGCTTTCTTT.

The V gene is TRBV11-2, the J gene TRBJ1-1; 8 bases map to TRBD1. The trim removed 5 bases at V and 0 bases at J, leaving 5 bases unmatched. The germline V gene encodes CDR1 SGHAT and CDR2 FQNNGV. The CDR3 loop spans 15 amino acids. The DNA of the CDR3 is TGTGCCAGCAGCCCCCGACAGGGGATGAACACTGAAGCTTTCTTT. Its translation: CASSPRQGMNTEAFF.

The V call is TRBV20-1, the J call TRBJ1-4; 7 nucleotides match TRBD1. The length of the CDR3 is 16 residues. The V gene end was trimmed by 3 bases and the J gene end by 7 bases; junction bases not matched to a gene: 14. The germline gives CDR1 DFQATT, CDR2 SNEGSKA (reference sequence). The CDR3 reads CSASAARQGLSEKLFF. As DNA, the CDR3 is TGCAGTGCTAGTGCCGCTAGACAGGGTTTAAGTGAAAAACTGTTTTTT.

The chain is built from TRBV5-4 and TRBJ2-7, with 7 bases lining up with TRBD1. V shed 5 bases, J shed 1 base, and the junction held 6 bases outside the gene matches. Germline CDR1 and CDR2: SGHNT and YYREEE (reference sequence). The CDR3 spans 14 residues. This CDR3 reads CASSRDSQSYEQYF. The CDR3 nucleotides are TGTGCCAGCAGTCGGGACAGTCAGTCCTACGAGCAGTACTTC.

This chain joins TRBV7-3 and TRBJ2-7; 11 nucleotides match TRBD1. This CDR3 contains 13 residues. V lost 5 bases, J lost 6 bases, and 3 bases stayed unmatched. Germline V gene lookup returns CDR1 SGHTA and CDR2 FQGTGA. The DNA for the CDR3 is TGTGCCAGCAGCCCCGGGACAGGGGGCGAGCAGTACTTC. As protein: CASSPGTGGEQYF.

The CDR3 reads CASWSGTGGETTNEKLFF. CDR3 in DNA: TGTGCCAGCTGGTCCGGGACAGGGGGCGAAACGACTAATGAAAAACTGTTTTTT. The chain has TRBV2 and TRBJ1-4; the match to TRBD1 covers 12 bases. V was pared by 8 bases and J by 2 bases, with 12 bases of the junction left unmatched. The CDR3 is 18 residues long. Germline assignment: CDR1 SNHLY and CDR2 FYNNEI.

The rearrangement joins TRBV2 to TRBJ2-7, with 10 bases matching TRBD1. The CDR3 covers 16 residues. J gave up 3 bases and V 0 bases, and 5 bases lay outside the gene matches. Germline values: CDR1 SNHLY, CDR2 FYNNEI. The CDR3 is CASSEAQRTGGYEQYF. The CDR3 bases are TGTGCCAGCAGTGAAGCGCAACGGACAGGGGGCTACGAGCAGTACTTC.

The CDR3 sequence: CASSSQRGELFF. Here the CDR3 DNA reads TGTGCCAGCAGTTCCCAGCGCGGGGAGCTGTTTTTT. This chain uses TRBV6-5 with TRBJ2-2; D unresolved. Germline V gene sequence: CDR1 MNHEY, CDR2 SVGAGI. Trimming shortened V by 4 bases and J by 7 bases, and 7 bases separated the two germline ends. The CDR3 consists of 12 residues.

The J gene is TRBJ1-1, the V gene TRBV11-2, with a tentative D call TRBD1 (6 bases). Between the trimmed V and J ends, which lost 0 bases and 11 bases, there was a span of 13 bases. The CDR3 extends over 13 amino acids. Germline assignment: CDR1 SGHAT and CDR2 FQNNGV. The CDR3 DNA reads TGTGCCAGCAGCTTAGATCCGGACAGTAATGCTTTCTTT. As protein: CASSLDPDSNAFF.

The chain is built from TRBV25-1 and TRBJ2-5, with D hard to call. The CDR3 runs to 14 residues. V shed 4 bases and J shed 2 bases, with 11 bases lying between them. CDR1 and CDR2 from the germline V gene are MGHDK and SYGVNS. As DNA, the CDR3 is TGTGCCAGCAGTGGGTACAGCTTTCAAGAGACCCAGTACTTC. This codes for CASSGYSFQETQYF.

This chain uses TRBV7-2 with TRBJ2-7, with 11 bases aligning to TRBD1. Germline CDR1 and CDR2: SGHTA and FQGNSA. The CDR3 is made up of 16 amino acids. Trimming removed 4 bases from V and 7 bases from J; junction bases left unmatched: 12. The CDR3 spells CASSSAGQGARLEQYF. For the CDR3, the DNA is TGTGCCAGCAGCTCGGCCGGACAGGGGGCGCGCTTAGAGCAGTACTTC.

The CDR3 coding sequence is TGTGCCACCAGCAGGGAAGGGGTAGGGCGAGGAAAACCCCTCCACTTT. This translates into CATSREGVGRGKPLHF. The chain uses TRBV15 and TRBJ1-6; weak D call: TRBD1 (5 bases). CDR3 length equals 16 residues. From germline, CDR1 is LNHNV and CDR2 YYDKDF (reference sequence). V was shortened by 3 bases and J by 12 bases, with 21 bases between the two germline ends.